This is a list of T cell receptor beta chains from one sample in a study of T-cell reconstitution after alpha-beta-depleted transplantation in children. Each CDR3 protein is one row after TCRdb ran MiXCR on the PCR reads. The sample gives 640,000 or so distinct CDR3 sequences, around 16% of which show up once; 1.1% is in the top ten. Source: PBMCs from the stem cell graft donor, taken from the stem cell graft. The receptor set was obtained from a human donor who donated a stem cell graft to a child with acute myeloid leukemia. Both conserved end residues are part of each CDR3. D genes are given only for firm matches. Clone size is not always given. Where it is, it says once, few, many or a class for expanded clones.

D gene	clone size	V gene	J gene	CDR3 DNA	CDR3 protein
NA	many	TRBV20-1	TRBJ1-1	TGCAGTGCAACCACAGGGACTGAAGCTTTCTTT	CSATTGTEAFF
TRBD1	NA	TRBV20-1	TRBJ2-7	TGCAGTGCTAGAGGGGACAGGGGTGATTACGAGCAGTACTTC	CSARGDRGDYEQYF
NA	few	TRBV4-3	TRBJ2-1	TGCGCCAGCAGCCAAGGGGGGTCGGGGTTTGAGCAGTTCTTC	CASSQGGSGFEQFF
NA	NA	TRBV5-4	TRBJ2-1	TGTGCCAGCAGCTTGGGACCTGAAAAGCAGTTCTTC	CASSLGPEKQFF
NA	NA	TRBV11-2	TRBJ2-3	TGTGCCAGCAGCCTTAAACGGGTGGATACGCAGTATTTT	CASSLKRVDTQYF
NA	few	TRBV5-6	TRBJ2-3	TGTGCCAGCAGCTTGAAGGTGACTAGAGACACAGATACGCAGTATTTT	CASSLKVTRDTDTQYF
TRBD1	many	TRBV12-3/TRBV12-4	TRBJ2-7	TGTGCCAGCGCCCCGGGACAGGGGTCATACGAGCAGTACTTC	CASAPGQGSYEQYF
NA	many	TRBV20-1	TRBJ2-7	TGCAGTGCTAGAGATTTGGTAGGGGGCTACGAGCAGTACTTC	CSARDLVGGYEQYF
NA	NA	TRBV7-9	TRBJ1-1	TGTGCCAGCAGCTTAGAGGGATTCATGAACACTGAAGCTTTCTTT	CASSLEGFMNTEAFF
TRBD1	few	TRBV5-1	TRBJ1-5	TGCGCCAGCAGCGCCCGACAGGGGGTTAAGCGATCTAGCAATCAGCCCCAGCATTTT	CASSARQGVKRSSNQPQHF
NA	NA	TRBV20-1	TRBJ2-3	TGCAGTGTCGCAGTGAGGGAAGGGGGCACAGATACGCAGTATTTT	CSVAVREGGTDTQYF
NA	many	TRBV20-1	TRBJ1-1	TGCAGTGCTAGAGATTCGTCAGCCGGGGCGTATCTCACTGAAGCTTTCTTT	CSARDSSAGAYLTEAFF
NA	many	TRBV20-1	TRBJ1-5	TGCAGTGCTAGGACAGCGAACAATCAGCCCCAGCATTTT	CSARTANNQPQHF
NA	many	TRBV7-2	TRBJ1-2	TGTGCCAGCAGCTTCCGAGCGGGGGGGTACTACACCTTC	CASSFRAGGYYTF
TRBD1	few	TRBV4-1	TRBJ1-2	TGCGCCAGCAGCCAGATTGGACAGGCCTATGGCTACACCTTC	CASSQIGQAYGYTF
NA	NA	TRBV6-5	TRBJ2-1	TGTGCCAGCAGTTACGGTACGGACTACAATGAGCAGTTCTTC	CASSYGTDYNEQFF
TRBD1	NA	TRBV27	TRBJ2-4	TGTGCCAGCAGTTTAATCTGGGGACAGGGGCGAAACATTCAGTACTTC	CASSLIWGQGRNIQYF
TRBD1	many	TRBV20-1	TRBJ2-1	TGCAGTGCTAGAGATCAACTAAGGACAGGCTCCTACAATGAGCAGTTCTTC	CSARDQLRTGSYNEQFF
TRBD1	many	TRBV20-1	TRBJ1-6	TGCAGTGCTAGAGTCGACAGGGAGGGTTCACCCCTCCACTTT	CSARVDREGSPLHF
TRBD2	many	TRBV20-1	TRBJ2-3	TGCAGTGCTAGAGGCGGGGGGGCTGGTGCGCAGTATTTT	CSARGGGAGAQYF
NA	many	TRBV7-9	TRBJ2-7	TGTGCCAGCAGCTTAAGTAAGGCGTCAACGGACGAGCAGTACTTC	CASSLSKASTDEQYF
TRBD2	many	TRBV20-1	TRBJ2-1	TGCAGTGCTAGAGAGGGACTAGCGGGGGGATGGGAGCAGTTCTTC	CSAREGLAGGWEQFF
NA	few	TRBV6-1	TRBJ2-5	TGTGCCAGCAGTGCCCCAAGAGGGGGCGGGATGGAGACCCAGTACTTC	CASSAPRGGGMETQYF
TRBD1	few	TRBV19	TRBJ1-2	TGTGCCAGTAGTAGGGGGGGACAGGGGGCCTATGGCTACACCTTC	CASSRGGQGAYGYTF
NA	NA	TRBV20-1	TRBJ1-6	TGCAGTGCTCTTAGGGACACCAATTCACCCCTCCACTTT	CSALRDTNSPLHF
TRBD1	many	TRBV20-1	TRBJ1-4	TGCAGTGCTAGAGAACTGGGACAGGGCGTTGAAAAACTGTTTTTT	CSARELGQGVEKLFF
NA	few	TRBV5-1	TRBJ1-1	TGCGCCAGCAGCGGAGCGGGGCTGAACACTGAAGCTTTCTTT	CASSGAGLNTEAFF
NA	many	TRBV20-1	TRBJ2-5	TGCAGTGCTAGAGCTTCTGGACCGGCAGAGACCCAGTACTTC	CSARASGPAETQYF
NA	many	TRBV20-1	TRBJ2-1	TGCAGTGCTAGAGAGGGAGGCTCCTACAATGAGCAGTTCTTC	CSAREGGSYNEQFF
NA	few	TRBV5-1	TRBJ1-2	TGCGCCAGCAGCTTGGATCCAGTCTATGGCTACACCTTC	CASSLDPVYGYTF
TRBD1	many	TRBV20-1	TRBJ2-2	TGCAGTGCTTTCCACAGGGGGCGCAACACCGGGGAGCTGTTTTTT	CSAFHRGRNTGELFF
NA	few	TRBV12-3/TRBV12-4	TRBJ1-1	TGTGCCAGCACCCCCGGGCAGGGGGCTTTCTTT	CASTPGQGAFF
NA	NA	TRBV7-9	TRBJ2-5	TGTGCCAGCAGCTTAGCAAAATACGGGACCCAGTACTTC	CASSLAKYGTQYF
NA	many	TRBV20-1	TRBJ2-3	TGCAGTGCTAGGGCCTTGCTGGGCACAGATACGCAGTATTTT	CSARALLGTDTQYF
TRBD2	NA	TRBV20-1	TRBJ2-3	TGCAGTGCTAGGGCACCTATACTAGCGGGGAATACGGATACGCAGTATTTT	CSARAPILAGNTDTQYF
TRBD1	many	TRBV29-1	TRBJ1-2	TGCAGCGTTGATTTTCGACAGGGTGGGTATGGCTACACCTTC	CSVDFRQGGYGYTF
TRBD1	few	TRBV18	TRBJ2-2	TGTGCCAGCTCCGGGACAGGGCCGAACACCGGGGAGCTGTTTTTT	CASSGTGPNTGELFF
NA	NA	TRBV9	TRBJ2-5	TGTGCCAGCAGCGTAGATAGTACATCTTTGGAGACCCAGTACTTC	CASSVDSTSLETQYF
TRBD1	many	TRBV20-1	TRBJ1-4	TGCAGTGCCCGGACAGGGTTTAATGAAAAACTGTTTTTT	CSARTGFNEKLFF
NA	many	TRBV11-2	TRBJ1-6	TGTGCCAGCAGCTTAGAGTTCACAGGCGAGTTCAATTCACCCCTCCACTTT	CASSLEFTGEFNSPLHF
NA	many	TRBV24-1	TRBJ2-1	TGTGCCACCAGTCACACGACAGGCCTTGATGAGCAGTTCTTC	CATSHTTGLDEQFF
NA	NA	TRBV20-1	TRBJ1-5	TGCAGTGCCCCCGCCAGGGCGAGCAATCAGCCCCAGCATTTT	CSAPARASNQPQHF
NA	NA	TRBV7-3	TRBJ2-6	TGTGCCAGCAGCTCCGCCGGTGGGGCCAACGTCCTGACTTTC	CASSSAGGANVLTF
TRBD1	NA	TRBV20-1	TRBJ1-5	TGCAGTGCTAGAGAGGGACAGGGTACCAATCAGCCCCAGCATTTT	CSAREGQGTNQPQHF
NA	many	TRBV12-3/TRBV12-4	TRBJ2-5	TGTGCCAGCAGTCGGAAAGAGACCCAGTACTTC	CASSRKETQYF
NA	many	TRBV15	TRBJ2-1	TGTGCCACCAGCAGAGATCTGACAGCCCAAGGGCCTAGCTCCTACAATGAGCAGTTCTTC	CATSRDLTAQGPSSYNEQFF
NA	NA	TRBV12-3/TRBV12-4	TRBJ2-7	TGTGCCAGCAGTTTAAAATCTGCCTACGAGCAGTACTTC	CASSLKSAYEQYF
TRBD2	NA	TRBV20-1	TRBJ2-3	TGCAGTGCTAGAGAGACGACTAGCGGGGGGGGAGATACGCAGTATTTT	CSARETTSGGGDTQYF